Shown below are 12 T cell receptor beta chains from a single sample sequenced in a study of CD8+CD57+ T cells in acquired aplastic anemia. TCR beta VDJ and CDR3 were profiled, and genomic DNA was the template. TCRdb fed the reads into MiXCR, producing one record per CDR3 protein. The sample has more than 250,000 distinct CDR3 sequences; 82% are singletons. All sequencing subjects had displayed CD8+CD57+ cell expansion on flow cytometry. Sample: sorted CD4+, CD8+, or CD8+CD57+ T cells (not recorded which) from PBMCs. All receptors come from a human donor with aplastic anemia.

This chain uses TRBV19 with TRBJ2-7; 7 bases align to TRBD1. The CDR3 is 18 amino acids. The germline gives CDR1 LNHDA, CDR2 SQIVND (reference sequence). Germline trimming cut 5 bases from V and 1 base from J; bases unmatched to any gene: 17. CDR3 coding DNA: TGTGCCAGTAGTGGGCCACCAGACGGGACAGCCCTTTCCTACGAGCAGTACGTC. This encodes CASSGPPDGTALSYEQYV.

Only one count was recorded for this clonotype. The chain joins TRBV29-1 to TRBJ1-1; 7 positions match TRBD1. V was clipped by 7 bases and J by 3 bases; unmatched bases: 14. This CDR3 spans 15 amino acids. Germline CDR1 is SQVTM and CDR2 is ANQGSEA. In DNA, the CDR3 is TGCAGCGCACGACAGCAGGGGGTTTTGGACACTGAAGCTTTCTTT. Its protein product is CSARQQGVLDTEAFF.

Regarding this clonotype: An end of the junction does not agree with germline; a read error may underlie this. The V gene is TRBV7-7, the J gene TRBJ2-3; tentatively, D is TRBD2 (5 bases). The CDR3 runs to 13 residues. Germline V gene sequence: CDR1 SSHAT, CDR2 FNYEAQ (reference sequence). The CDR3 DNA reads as TGTGCTCCTAGGAACCGGGGTACAACACTGAAGCTTTTT. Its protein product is CAPRNRGTTLKLF.

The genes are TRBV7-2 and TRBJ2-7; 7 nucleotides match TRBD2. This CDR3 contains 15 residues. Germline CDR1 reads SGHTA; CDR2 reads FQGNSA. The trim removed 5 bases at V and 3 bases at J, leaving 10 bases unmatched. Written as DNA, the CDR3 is TGTGCCAGCAGCAGCGACGAAGCGGGGAGCTACGAGCAGTACTTC. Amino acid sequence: CASSSDEAGSYEQYF.

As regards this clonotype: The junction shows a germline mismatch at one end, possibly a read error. The CDR3, as DNA: TGTGCCAGCGGGTTCGGGGGCACAGATACGCCGTATTTT. Its protein product is CASGFGGTDTPYF. The gene calls are TRBV7-8 and TRBJ2-3; possibly TRBD1 or TRBD2 for D (6 bases each). The germline CDR1 and CDR2 sequences are SGHVS and FQNEAQ. The CDR3 consists of 13 residues. The entire variable domain, with the rest obtained from reference TRBV7-8 and TRBJ2-3, is as follows: GAGVSQSPRYKVAKRGQDVALRCDPISGHVSLFWYQQALGQGPEFLTYFQNEAQLDKSGLPSDRFFAERPEGSVSTLKIQRTQQEDSAVYLCASGFGGTDTPYFGPGTRLTVL.

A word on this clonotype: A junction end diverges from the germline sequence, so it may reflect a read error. As DNA, the CDR3 is TGTGCCATCAGGGATAGGGGGGGACAGGATGAAGATTTCTTT. It specifies CAIRDRGGQDEDFF. The chain joins TRBV24-1 to TRBJ1-1, with 8 positions matching TRBD1. The CDR3 spans 14 residues. Germline CDR1 is KGHDR and CDR2 is SFDVKD.

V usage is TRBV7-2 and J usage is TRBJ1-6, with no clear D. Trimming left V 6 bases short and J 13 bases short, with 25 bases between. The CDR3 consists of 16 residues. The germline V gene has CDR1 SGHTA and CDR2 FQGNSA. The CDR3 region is CASSAELSPYNQPLHF. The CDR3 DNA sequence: TGTGCCAGCAGTGCCGAGCTTAGCCCCTATAATCAGCCCCTCCACTTT.

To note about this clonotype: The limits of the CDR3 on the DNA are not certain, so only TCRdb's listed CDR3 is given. The CDR3 sequence is CATSGSSRGYTFDF. This chain joins TRBV9 and TRBJ2-7; the D call in the table, TRBD2, was not verified against the DNA. A total of 14 residues make up the CDR3, ends included. Germline CDR1 SGDLS, CDR2 YYNGEE.

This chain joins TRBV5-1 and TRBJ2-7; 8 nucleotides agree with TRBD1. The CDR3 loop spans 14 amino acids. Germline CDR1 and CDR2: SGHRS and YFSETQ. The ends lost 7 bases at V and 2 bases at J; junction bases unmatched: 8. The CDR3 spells CASSLQGGTYEQYF. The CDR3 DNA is TGCGCCAGCTCGTTACAGGGGGGTACCTACGAGCAGTACTTC.

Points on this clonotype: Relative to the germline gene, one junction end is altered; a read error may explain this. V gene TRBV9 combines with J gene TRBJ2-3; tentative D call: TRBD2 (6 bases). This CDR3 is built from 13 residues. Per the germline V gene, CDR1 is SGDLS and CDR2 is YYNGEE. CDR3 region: CAGRDGSTDTQYF. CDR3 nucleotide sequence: TGTGCCGGCAGGGACGGGAGTACAGATACGCAGTATTTT.

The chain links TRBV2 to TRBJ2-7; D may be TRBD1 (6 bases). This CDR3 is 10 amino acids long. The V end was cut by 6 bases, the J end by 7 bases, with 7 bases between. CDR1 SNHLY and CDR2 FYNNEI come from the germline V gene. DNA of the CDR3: TGTGCCAGCAGCGGACAGGAGCAGTACTTC. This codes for CASSGQEQYF. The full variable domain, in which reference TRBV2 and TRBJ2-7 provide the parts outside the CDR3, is EPEVTQTPSHQVTQMGQEVILRCVPISNHLYFYWYRQILGQKVEFLVSFYNNEISEKSEIFDDQFSVERPDGSNFTLKIRSTKLEDSAMYFCASSGQEQYFGPGTRLTVT.

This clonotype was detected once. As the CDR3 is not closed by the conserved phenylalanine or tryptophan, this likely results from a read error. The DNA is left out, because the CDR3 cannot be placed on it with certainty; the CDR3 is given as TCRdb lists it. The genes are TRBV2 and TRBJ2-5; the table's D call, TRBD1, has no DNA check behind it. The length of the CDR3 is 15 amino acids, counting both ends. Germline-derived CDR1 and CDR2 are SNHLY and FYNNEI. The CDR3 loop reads CASGDGGTYAQSFYP.